This record looks at one TCR beta chain sequence and its context. The CDR3 has 14 amino acids. Trimming removed 6 bases from V and 2 bases from J, with 13 bases in between. Germline values: CDR1 SGHDT, CDR2 YYEEEE. Assay used: immunoSEQ multiplex PCR; TCRdb lists only in-frame clones, some missing. The sample consists of roughly 680,000 clones, over 55% of them appearing once. This sample is part of a study of shared clonotypes between healthy human individuals. Sequencing was performed on memory CD4+ T cells sorted from blood. This sample's subset: CD45RA-negative fraction. This TCR came from a woman in her thirties in good health. This chain joins TRBV5-6 and TRBJ2-3, with D possibly TRBD2 on 5 matching bases. The CDR3 spells CASITWRYTDTQYF. In DNA, the CDR3 is TGTGCCAGCATTACCTGGAGGTACACAGATACGCAGTATTTT.